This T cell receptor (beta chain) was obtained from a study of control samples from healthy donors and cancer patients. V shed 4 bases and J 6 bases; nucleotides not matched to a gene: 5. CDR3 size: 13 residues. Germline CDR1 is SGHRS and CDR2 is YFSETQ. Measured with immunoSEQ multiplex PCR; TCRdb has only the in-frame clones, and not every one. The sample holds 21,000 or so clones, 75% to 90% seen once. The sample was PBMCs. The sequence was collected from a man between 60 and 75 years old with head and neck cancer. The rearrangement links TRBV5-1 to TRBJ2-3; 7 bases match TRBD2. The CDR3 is CASSPGGSDTQYF. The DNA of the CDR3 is TGCGCCAGCAGCCCGGGGGGTTCGGATACGCAGTATTTT.